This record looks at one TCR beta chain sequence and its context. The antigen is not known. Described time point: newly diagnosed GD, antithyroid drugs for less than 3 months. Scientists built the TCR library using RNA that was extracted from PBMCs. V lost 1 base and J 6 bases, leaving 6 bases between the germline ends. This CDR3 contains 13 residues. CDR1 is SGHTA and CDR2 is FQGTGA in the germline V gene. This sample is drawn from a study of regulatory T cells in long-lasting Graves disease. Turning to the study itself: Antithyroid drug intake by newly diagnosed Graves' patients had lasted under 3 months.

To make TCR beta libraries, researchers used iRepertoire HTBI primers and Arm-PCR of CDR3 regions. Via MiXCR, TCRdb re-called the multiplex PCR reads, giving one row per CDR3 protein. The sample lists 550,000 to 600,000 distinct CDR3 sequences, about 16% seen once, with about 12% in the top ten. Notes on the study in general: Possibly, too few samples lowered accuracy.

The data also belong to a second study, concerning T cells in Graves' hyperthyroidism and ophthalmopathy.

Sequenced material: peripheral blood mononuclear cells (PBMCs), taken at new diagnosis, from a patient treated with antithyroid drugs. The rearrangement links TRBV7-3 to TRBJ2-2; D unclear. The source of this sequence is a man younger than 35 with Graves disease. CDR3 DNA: TGTGCCAGCAGCTTAATAGGGCCCGGGGAGCTGTTTTTT. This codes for CASSLIGPGELFF.